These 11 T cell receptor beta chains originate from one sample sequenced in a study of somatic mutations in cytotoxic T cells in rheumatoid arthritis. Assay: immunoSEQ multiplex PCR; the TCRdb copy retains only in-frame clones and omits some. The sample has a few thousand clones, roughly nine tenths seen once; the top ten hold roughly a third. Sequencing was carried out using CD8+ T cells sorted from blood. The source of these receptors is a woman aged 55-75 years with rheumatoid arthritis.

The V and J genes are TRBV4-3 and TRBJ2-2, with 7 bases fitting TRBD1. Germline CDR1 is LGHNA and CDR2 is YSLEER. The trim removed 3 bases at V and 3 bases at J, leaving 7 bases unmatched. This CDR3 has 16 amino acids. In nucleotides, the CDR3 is TGCGCCAGCAGCCAGACACAGGGGATGTACACCGGGGAGCTGTTTTTT. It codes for CASSQTQGMYTGELFF.

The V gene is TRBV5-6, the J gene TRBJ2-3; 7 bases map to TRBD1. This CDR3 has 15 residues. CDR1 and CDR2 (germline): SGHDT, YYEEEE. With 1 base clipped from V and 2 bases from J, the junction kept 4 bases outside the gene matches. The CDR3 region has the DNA TGTGCCAGCAGCTTGCGGGACAGCCTCACAGATACGCAGTATTTT. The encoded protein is CASSLRDSLTDTQYF.

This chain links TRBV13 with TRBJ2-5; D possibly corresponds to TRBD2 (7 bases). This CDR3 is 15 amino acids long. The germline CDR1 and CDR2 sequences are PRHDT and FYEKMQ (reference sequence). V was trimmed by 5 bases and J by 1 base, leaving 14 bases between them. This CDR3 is CASSVKGGAQETQYF. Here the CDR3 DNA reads TGTGCCAGCAGCGTAAAGGGGGGGGCCCAAGAGACCCAGTACTTC.

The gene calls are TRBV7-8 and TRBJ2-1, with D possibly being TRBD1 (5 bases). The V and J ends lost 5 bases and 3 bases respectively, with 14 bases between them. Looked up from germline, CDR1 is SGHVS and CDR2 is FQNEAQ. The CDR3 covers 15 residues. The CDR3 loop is CASSAVRVLYNEQFF. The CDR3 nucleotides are TGTGCCAGCAGCGCCGTCAGGGTCCTCTACAATGAGCAGTTCTTC.

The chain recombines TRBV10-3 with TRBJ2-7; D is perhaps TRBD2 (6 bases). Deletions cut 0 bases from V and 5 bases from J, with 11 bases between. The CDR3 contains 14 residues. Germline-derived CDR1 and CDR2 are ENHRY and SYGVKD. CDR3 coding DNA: TGTGCCATCAGTGAGTCAACGGGGGAGGACGAGCAGTACTTC. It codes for CAISESTGEDEQYF.

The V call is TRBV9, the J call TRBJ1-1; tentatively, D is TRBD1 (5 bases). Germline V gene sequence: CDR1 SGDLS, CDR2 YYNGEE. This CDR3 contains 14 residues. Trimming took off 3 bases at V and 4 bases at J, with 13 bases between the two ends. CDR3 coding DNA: TGTGCCAGCAGCGATCAGGGTCCCCTCACTGAAGCTTTCTTT. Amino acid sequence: CASSDQGPLTEAFF.

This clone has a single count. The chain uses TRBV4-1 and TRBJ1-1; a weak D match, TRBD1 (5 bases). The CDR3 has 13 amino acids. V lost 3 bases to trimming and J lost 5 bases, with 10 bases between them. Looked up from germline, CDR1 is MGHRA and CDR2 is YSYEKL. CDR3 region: CASSHPGGTEAFF. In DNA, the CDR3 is TGCGCCAGCAGCCACCCCGGGGGGACTGAAGCTTTCTTT.

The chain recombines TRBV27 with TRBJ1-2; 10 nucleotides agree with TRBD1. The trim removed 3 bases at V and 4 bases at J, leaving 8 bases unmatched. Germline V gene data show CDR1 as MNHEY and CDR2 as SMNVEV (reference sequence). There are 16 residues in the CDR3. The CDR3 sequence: CASSFFPGQGIYGYTF. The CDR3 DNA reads TGTGCCAGCAGTTTCTTTCCGGGACAGGGGATCTATGGCTACACCTTC.

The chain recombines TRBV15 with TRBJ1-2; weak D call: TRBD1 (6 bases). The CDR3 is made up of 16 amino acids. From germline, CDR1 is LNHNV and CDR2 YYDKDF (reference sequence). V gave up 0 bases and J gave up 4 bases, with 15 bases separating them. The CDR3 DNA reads TGTGCCACCAGCAGAGATGGGACAACCCCCATCTATGGCTACACCTTC. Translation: CATSRDGTTPIYGYTF.

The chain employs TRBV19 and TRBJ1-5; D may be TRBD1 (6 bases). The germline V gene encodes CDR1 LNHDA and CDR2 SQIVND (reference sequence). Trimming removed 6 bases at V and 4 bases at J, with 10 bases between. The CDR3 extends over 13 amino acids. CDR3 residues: CASSQGPNQPQHF. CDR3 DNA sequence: TGTGCCAGTAGCCAGGGGCCTAATCAGCCCCAGCATTTT.

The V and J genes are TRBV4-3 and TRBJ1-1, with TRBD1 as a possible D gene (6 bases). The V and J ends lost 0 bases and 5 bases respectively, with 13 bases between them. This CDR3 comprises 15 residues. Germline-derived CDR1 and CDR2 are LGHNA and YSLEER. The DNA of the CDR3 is TGCGCCAGCAGCCAAGATTTCAGGGGATGGACTGAAGCTTTCTTT. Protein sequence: CASSQDFRGWTEAFF.